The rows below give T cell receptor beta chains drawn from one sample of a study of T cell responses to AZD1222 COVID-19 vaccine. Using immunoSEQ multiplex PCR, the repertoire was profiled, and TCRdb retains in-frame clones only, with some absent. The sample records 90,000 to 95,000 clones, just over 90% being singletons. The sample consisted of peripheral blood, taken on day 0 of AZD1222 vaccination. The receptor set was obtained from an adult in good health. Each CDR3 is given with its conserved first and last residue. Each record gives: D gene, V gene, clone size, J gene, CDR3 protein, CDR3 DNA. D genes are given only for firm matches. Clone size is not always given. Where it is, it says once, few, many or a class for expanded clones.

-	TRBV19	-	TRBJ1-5	CASSPLGAANQPQHF	TGTGCCAGTAGCCCTCTGGGGGCAGCCAATCAGCCCCAGCATTTT
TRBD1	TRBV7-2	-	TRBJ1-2	CASSPSDRGRYYGYTF	TGTGCCAGCAGCCCCTCGGACAGGGGGCGGTACTATGGCTACACCTTC
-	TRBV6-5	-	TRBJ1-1	CASTLDRRLEAFF	TGTGCCAGCACCTTAGACAGGCGGCTTGAAGCTTTCTTT
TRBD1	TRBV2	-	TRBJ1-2	CASSEARWTGRKNGYTF	TGTGCCAGCAGTGAAGCGCGGTGGACAGGGCGTAAGAATGGCTACACCTTC
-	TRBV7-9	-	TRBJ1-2	CASSLESGRNAGYTF	TGTGCCAGCAGCTTAGAATCTGGGAGGAATGCCGGCTACACCTTC
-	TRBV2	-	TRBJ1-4	CASSDYRGSNEKLFF	TGTGCCAGCAGTGATTATAGGGGATCTAATGAAAAACTGTTTTTT
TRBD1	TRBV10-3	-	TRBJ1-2	CAIRQGARYGYTF	TGTGCCATCAGGCAGGGGGCGAGGTATGGCTACACCTTC
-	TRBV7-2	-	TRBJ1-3	CASSRGFSGNTIYF	TGTGCCAGCAGCCGGGGGTTCTCTGGAAACACCATATATTTT
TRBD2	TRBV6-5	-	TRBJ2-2	CASTGLAGFGELFF	TGTGCCAGCACAGGACTAGCGGGGTTCGGGGAGCTGTTTTTT
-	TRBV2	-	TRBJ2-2	CASRDSGTGELFF	TGTGCCAGCAGGGATTCCGGGACCGGGGAGCTGTTTTTT
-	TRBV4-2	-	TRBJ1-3	CASSQDWVGSGNTIYF	TGTGCCAGCAGCCAAGATTGGGTAGGCTCTGGAAACACCATATATTTT
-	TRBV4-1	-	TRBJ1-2	CASSQEGSWQHFNYGYTF	TGCGCCAGCAGCCAAGAAGGCTCGTGGCAGCACTTCAACTATGGCTACACCTTC
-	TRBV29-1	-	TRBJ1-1	CSVINPGGTEAFF	TGCAGCGTTATAAACCCGGGGGGGACTGAAGCTTTCTTT
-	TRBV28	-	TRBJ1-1	CASSWLLLQGIPEAFF	TGTGCCAGCAGTTGGCTCCTCTTGCAGGGAATACCTGAAGCTTTCTTT
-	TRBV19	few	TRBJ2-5	CASSTEETQYF	TGTGCCAGTAGTACTGAAGAGACCCAGTACTTC
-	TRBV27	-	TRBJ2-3	CASSFNTDTQYF	TGTGCCAGCAGTTTTAACACAGATACGCAGTATTTT
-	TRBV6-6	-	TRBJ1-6	CASSYSQDISPLHF	TGTGCCAGCAGTTACTCACAGGATATTTCACCCCTCCACTTT
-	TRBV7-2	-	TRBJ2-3	CASSLAGGRTDTQYF	TGTGCCAGCAGCTTAGCGGGGGGGCGCACAGATACGCAGTATTTT
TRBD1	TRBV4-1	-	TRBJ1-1	CASSQGASLGQGFDEAFF	TGCGCCAGCAGCCAAGGGGCCTCCCTGGGACAGGGGTTCGATGAAGCTTTCTTT
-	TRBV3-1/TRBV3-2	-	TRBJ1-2	CASSQVQGGYTF	TGTGCCAGCAGCCAAGTTCAGGGTGGCTACACCTTC
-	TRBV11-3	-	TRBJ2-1	CASSSTLPFF	TGTGCCAGCAGCTCGACTCTACCGTTCTTC
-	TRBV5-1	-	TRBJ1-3	CASSLASARGFGNTIYF	TGCGCCAGCAGCTTGGCCTCGGCGAGGGGCTTTGGAAACACCATATATTTT
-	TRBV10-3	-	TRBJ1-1	CAIRLLMNTEAFF	TGTGCCATCAGACTACTAATGAACACTGAAGCTTTCTTT
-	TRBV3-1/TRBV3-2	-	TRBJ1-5	CASSQDLSNQPQHF	TGTGCCAGCAGCCAAGACCTTAGCAATCAGCCCCAGCATTTT
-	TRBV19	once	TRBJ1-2	CASMQDSVYGYTF	TGTGCCAGTATGCAGGACAGCGTCTATGGCTACACCTTC
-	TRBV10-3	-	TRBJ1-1	CAISEATNTEAFF	TGTGCCATCAGTGAGGCAACGAACACTGAAGCTTTCTTT
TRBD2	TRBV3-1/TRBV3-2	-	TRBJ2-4	CASSRTSGGARAKNIQYF	TGTGCCAGCAGCCGGACTAGCGGGGGGGCCAGGGCCAAAAACATTCAGTACTTC
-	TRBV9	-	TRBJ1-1	CASAQSGGTEAFF	TGTGCCAGCGCCCAGTCCGGAGGAACTGAAGCTTTCTTT
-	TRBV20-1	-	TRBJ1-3	CSASVFGFGNTIYF	TGCAGTGCTAGTGTCTTCGGATTTGGAAACACCATATATTTT
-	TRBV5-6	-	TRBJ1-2	CASSSNRADSIYGYTF	TGTGCCAGCAGCAGTAACCGGGCCGACAGTATCTATGGCTACACCTTC
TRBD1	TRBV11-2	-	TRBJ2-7	CASSLGGTGAYEQYF	TGTGCCAGCAGCTTAGGAGGGACAGGGGCCTACGAGCAGTACTTC
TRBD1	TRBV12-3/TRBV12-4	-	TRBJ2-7	CASSAGQELEQYF	TGTGCCAGCAGTGCGGGACAGGAGTTGGAGCAGTACTTC
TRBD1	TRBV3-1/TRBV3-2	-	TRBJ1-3	CASSQGQGGNTIYF	TGTGCCAGCAGCCAGGGACAGGGTGGAAACACCATATATTTT
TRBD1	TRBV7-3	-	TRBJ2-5	CASSRSGQQETQYF	TGTGCCAGCAGCCGATCGGGACAGCAAGAGACCCAGTACTTC
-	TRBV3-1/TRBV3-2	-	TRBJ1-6	CASSQGDSSPLHF	TGTGCCAGCAGCCAGGGAGACAGCTCACCCCTCCACTTT
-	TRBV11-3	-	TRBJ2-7	CASSLRDCSYEQYF	TGTGCCAGCAGCTTACGGGACTGTTCCTACGAGCAGTACTTC
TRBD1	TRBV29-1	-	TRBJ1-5	CSVAGGFDQPQHF	TGCAGCGTAGCAGGGGGTTTTGATCAGCCCCAGCATTTT
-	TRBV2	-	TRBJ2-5	CASSGRAGETQYF	TGTGCCAGCAGTGGTAGGGCGGGAGAGACCCAGTACTTC
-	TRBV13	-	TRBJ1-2	CASSPDPFYGYTF	TGTGCCAGCAGCCCGGACCCATTCTATGGCTACACCTTC
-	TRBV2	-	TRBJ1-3	CASSARQAGNTIYF	TGTGCCAGCAGTGCTCGGCAGGCTGGAAACACCATATATTTT
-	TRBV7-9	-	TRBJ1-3	CASKTFDQRGNTIYF	TGTGCCAGCAAGACATTTGACCAAAGAGGAAACACCATATATTTT
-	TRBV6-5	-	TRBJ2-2	CASSYVAVNTGELFF	TGTGCCAGCAGTTATGTCGCGGTAAACACCGGGGAGCTGTTTTTT
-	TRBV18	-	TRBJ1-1	CASSGTDDDAFF	TGTGCCAGCTCAGGGACGGACGATGATGCTTTCTTT
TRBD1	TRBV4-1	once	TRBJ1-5	CASSPLTGISNQPQHF	TGCGCCAGCAGCCCCCTGACAGGGATTAGCAATCAGCCCCAGCATTTT
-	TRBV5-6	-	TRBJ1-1	CASSLAGTAVMNTEAFF	TGTGCCAGCAGCTTGGCCGGGACCGCAGTAATGAACACTGAAGCTTTCTTT
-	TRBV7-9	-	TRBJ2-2	CASSGAVAVILSTGELFF	TGTGCCAGCAGCGGCGCGGTAGCCGTTATCCTGAGCACCGGGGAGCTGTTTTTT
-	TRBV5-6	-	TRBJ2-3	CASSQWGRTRTDTQYF	TGTGCCAGCAGCCAATGGGGTCGTACTAGAACAGATACGCAGTATTTT
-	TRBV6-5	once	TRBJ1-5	CASSNGGLVDQPQHF	TGTGCCAGCAGTAACGGGGGTTTGGTCGATCAGCCCCAGCATTTT
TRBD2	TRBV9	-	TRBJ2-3	CASSVAGASGVPDTQYF	TGTGCCAGCAGCGTAGCTGGCGCTAGCGGGGTCCCAGATACGCAGTATTTT
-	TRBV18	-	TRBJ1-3	CASSPRDSGNTIYF	TGTGCCAGCTCACCGAGAGACTCTGGAAACACCATATATTTT